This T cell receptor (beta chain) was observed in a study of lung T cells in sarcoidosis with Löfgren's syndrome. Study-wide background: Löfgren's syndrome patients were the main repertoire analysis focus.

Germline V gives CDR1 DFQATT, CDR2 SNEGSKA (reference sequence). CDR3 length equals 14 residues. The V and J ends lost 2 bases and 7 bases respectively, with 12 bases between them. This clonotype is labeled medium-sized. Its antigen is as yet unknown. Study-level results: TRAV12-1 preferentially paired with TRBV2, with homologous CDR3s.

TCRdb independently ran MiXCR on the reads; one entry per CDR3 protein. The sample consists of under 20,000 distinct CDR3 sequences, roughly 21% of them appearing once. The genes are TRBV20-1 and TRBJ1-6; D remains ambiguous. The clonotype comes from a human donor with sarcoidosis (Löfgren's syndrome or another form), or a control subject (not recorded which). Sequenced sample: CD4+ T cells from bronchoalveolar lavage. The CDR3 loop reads CSARTDPTNSPLHF. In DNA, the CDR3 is TGCAGTGCTAGAACTGATCCAACGAATTCACCCCTCCACTTT.